These T cell receptor beta chains were read from a single sample in a study of CD8 T cells in Susac syndrome. TCRdb recomputed calls from the immunoSEQ multiplex PCR reads with MiXCR, one row per CDR3 protein. This sample has fewer than 200,000 distinct CDR3 sequences, with about 95% found just once. Material: CD4+ T cells from PBMCs. The receptors were gathered from a human donor in good health. Both conserved end residues are part of each CDR3. A D gene is named only where the DNA matches it firmly.

D: TRBD1
J: TRBJ2-5
V: TRBV12-3/TRBV12-4
DNA: TGTGCCTCCGCACGAGACAGGGGAGAGACCCAGTACTTC
CDR3: CASARDRGETQYF

D: -
J: TRBJ1-2
V: TRBV15
DNA: TGTGCCACCAGCAGAGATACCCGTGTGGGAGGCTACACCTTC
CDR3: CATSRDTRVGGYTF

D: -
J: TRBJ2-2
V: TRBV12-3/TRBV12-4
DNA: TGTGCCAGCACCCTGGGGACGGCCGGGGAGCTGTTTTTT
CDR3: CASTLGTAGELFF

D: TRBD2
J: TRBJ2-1
V: TRBV4-2
DNA: TGTGCCAGCAGCCGCGAACTAGCGGGAGAATACAATGAGCAGTTCTTC
CDR3: CASSRELAGEYNEQFF

D: -
J: TRBJ2-1
V: TRBV7-3
DNA: TGTGCCAGCAGCCCCATAGAAGGGTCTCACAATGAGCAGTTCTTC
CDR3: CASSPIEGSHNEQFF

D: TRBD2
J: TRBJ2-4
V: TRBV4-3
DNA: TGCGCCAGCAGCCAAGATATTGGACTAGCAGGGAACATTCAGTACTTC
CDR3: CASSQDIGLAGNIQYF

D: TRBD1
J: TRBJ1-5
V: TRBV20-1
DNA: TGCAGTGCTAACAGGGGACCGTATAGCAATCAGCCCCAGCATTTT
CDR3: CSANRGPYSNQPQHF

D: -
J: TRBJ1-5
V: TRBV7-9
DNA: TGTGCCAGCAGCTCCAGACCAGGCCAGCCCCAGCATTTT
CDR3: CASSSRPGQPQHF

D: TRBD2
J: TRBJ2-1
V: TRBV9
DNA: TGTGCCAGCAGCGTAGAGGCGGGAGTAGCAAATAAGGACAATGAGCAGTTCTTC
CDR3: CASSVEAGVANKDNEQFF

D: TRBD2
J: TRBJ2-1
V: TRBV7-2
DNA: TGTGCCAGCAGCTATGCGGGAGTAGGCGAGCAGTTCTTC
CDR3: CASSYAGVGEQFF

D: -
J: TRBJ2-1
V: TRBV11-1
DNA: TGTGCCAGCAGCTTAGGGGATTTGGGGAAAAATGAGCAGTTCTTC
CDR3: CASSLGDLGKNEQFF